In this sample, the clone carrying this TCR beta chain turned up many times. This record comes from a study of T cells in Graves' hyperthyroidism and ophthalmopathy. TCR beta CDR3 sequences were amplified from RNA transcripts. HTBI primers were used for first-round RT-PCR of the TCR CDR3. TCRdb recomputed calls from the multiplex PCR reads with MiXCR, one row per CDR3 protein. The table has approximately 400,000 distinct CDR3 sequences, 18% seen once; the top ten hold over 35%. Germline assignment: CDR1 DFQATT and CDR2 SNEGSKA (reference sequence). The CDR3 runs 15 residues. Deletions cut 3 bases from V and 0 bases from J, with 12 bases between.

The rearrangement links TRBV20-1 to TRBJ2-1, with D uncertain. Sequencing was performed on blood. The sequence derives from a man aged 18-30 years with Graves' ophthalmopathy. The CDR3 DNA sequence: TGCAGTGCTAGGCTCCTGGAGAGCTCCTACAATGAGCAGTTCTTC. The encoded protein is CSARLLESSYNEQFF.